The subject of this entry is one T cell receptor (beta chain). How the authors handled the data: Amplification from reference gene primers served as the basis for estimated nucleated cell counts. Produced via immunoSEQ multiplex PCR; TCRdb's table is partial and in-frame only. V and J calls plus clone size are reproduced from that table; the DNA served to infer D and trimming. The sample records about 43,000 clones, roughly 89% being singletons. This record belongs to a study of blood T cell repertoires in COVID-19. Study summary: Whether acute or convalescent, the COVID-19 samples came from the United States, Italy and Spain. From T cells, B-cell-depleted T cells, or PBMCs came the material, which was cDNA or gDNA.

Sequencing was carried out using peripheral blood. This sequence originates from a man between 60 and 75 years old with active COVID-19.

The CDR3 sequence is CASSLERGIGTEAFF. The CDR3 bases are TGTGCCAGCAGCTTAGAAAGGGGGATCGGCACTGAAGCTTTCTTT. The rearrangement joins TRBV7-8 to TRBJ1-1; D is perhaps TRBD1 (6 bases). V was shortened by 1 base and J by 4 bases, with 13 bases between the two germline ends. Germline V gives CDR1 SGHVS, CDR2 FQNEAQ. The CDR3 is 15 residues long.